Described below is a single T cell receptor beta chain sequence and its context. Its matching antigen is unknown. V gave up 6 bases and J gave up 0 bases, with 4 bases separating them. The CDR3 totals 12 residues. Per the germline V gene, CDR1 is SGHAT and CDR2 is FQNNGV. One entry per CDR3 protein, called by TCRdb with MiXCR from the 5' RACE reads. The sample contains 200,000 to 250,000 distinct CDR3 sequences, about 18% of which appear only once. This record comes from a study of CD8 T cells in ankylosing spondylitis. Study results and caveats: A motif in TCR beta, a set of fewer than ten highly homologous variants, appeared characteristic of ankylosing spondylitis blood. A subset of motif variants has previously been described in the synovial fluid and blood of reactive arthritis.

Sequencing was performed on blood, either unsorted or a sorted T cell fraction (not recorded which). V is TRBV11-2 and J is TRBJ2-3; no definite D call. This clonotype originated in a male donor with ankylosing spondylitis. DNA of the CDR3: TGTGCCAGCAGGAGCAGCACAGATACGCAGTATTTT. Residues: CASRSSTDTQYF.